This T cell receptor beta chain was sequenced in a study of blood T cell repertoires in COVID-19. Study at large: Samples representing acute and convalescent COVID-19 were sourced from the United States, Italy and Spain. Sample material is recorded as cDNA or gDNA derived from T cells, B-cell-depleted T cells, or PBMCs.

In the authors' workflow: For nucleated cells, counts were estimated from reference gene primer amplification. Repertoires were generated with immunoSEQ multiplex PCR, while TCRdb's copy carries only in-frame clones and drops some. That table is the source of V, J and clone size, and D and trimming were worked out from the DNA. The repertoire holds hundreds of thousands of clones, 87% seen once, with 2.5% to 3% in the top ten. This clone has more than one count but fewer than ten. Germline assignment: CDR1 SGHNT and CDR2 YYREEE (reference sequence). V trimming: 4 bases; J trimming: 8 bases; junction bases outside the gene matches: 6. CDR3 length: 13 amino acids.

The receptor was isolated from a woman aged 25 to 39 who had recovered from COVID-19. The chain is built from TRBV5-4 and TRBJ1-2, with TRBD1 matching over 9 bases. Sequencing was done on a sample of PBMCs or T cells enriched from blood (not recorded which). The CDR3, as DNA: TGTGCCAGCAGCCTGGGACAGGGTAGGGGCTACACCTTC. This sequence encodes CASSLGQGRGYTF.